These 18 T cell receptor beta chains came from one sample sequenced in a study of blood T cell repertoires in COVID-19. Method: immunoSEQ multiplex PCR; TCRdb's copy keeps in-frame clones and lacks some. This sample has just over 200,000 clones; around 82% occur once, and the top ten carry 4.5% to 7%. The sequenced material came from peripheral blood. The source is a woman in her seventies with acute or convalescent COVID-19.

The V call is TRBV7-2, the J call TRBJ2-5, with 7 bases identical to TRBD2. The V segment lost 5 bases and the J segment 6 bases; nucleotides outside the gene matches: 9. Germline loops: CDR1 SGHTA, CDR2 FQGNSA. The CDR3 has 14 residues. The CDR3 region is CASSPAGLVKTQYF. The CDR3 DNA follows: TGTGCCAGCAGCCCAGCGGGACTCGTGAAGACCCAGTACTTC.

V usage is TRBV6-4 and J usage is TRBJ1-1; D perhaps matches TRBD1 (6 bases). The CDR3 contains 12 residues. CDR1 MRHNA and CDR2 SNTAGT come from the germline V gene. With 2 bases removed from V and 5 bases from J, the gap between germline ends came to 6 bases. The CDR3: CASSDRGTEAFF. The DNA for the CDR3 is TGTGCCAGCAGTGACAGGGGGACTGAAGCTTTCTTT.

The CDR3 DNA reads as TGTGCCAGCAGCCAAGATGGTAGCGGGAGATCGACAGATACGCAGTATTTT. As protein: CASSQDGSGRSTDTQYF. The chain uses TRBV4-2 and TRBJ2-3, with 9 bases matching TRBD2. With 0 bases clipped from V and 3 bases from J, the junction kept 7 bases outside the gene matches. The CDR3 has 17 residues. CDR1 and CDR2 (germline): LGHNA, YNFKEQ.

V and J are TRBV5-6 and TRBJ2-4, with D hard to call. Looked up from germline, CDR1 is SGHDT and CDR2 is YYEEEE. Trimming pared 4 bases from V and 5 bases from J, leaving 13 bases between. The CDR3 has 14 amino acids. CDR3: CASSPRVIQNIQYF. DNA for the CDR3: TGTGCCAGCAGCCCCCGGGTGATCCAAAACATTCAGTACTTC.

The CDR3 nucleotides read TGTGCCTCGATGACCCCGGGACTAGCGGGAGACGAGCAGTACTTC. This sequence encodes CASMTPGLAGDEQYF. This chain joins TRBV10-3 and TRBJ2-7, with TRBD2 matching over 14 bases. This CDR3 is 15 amino acids long. V lost 11 bases, J lost 5 bases, and 11 bases stayed unmatched. Germline CDR1 ENHRY, CDR2 SYGVKD.

This sequence joins TRBV7-6 and TRBJ2-3, with D perhaps matching TRBD2 (6 bases). CDR3 length: 16 amino acids. Germline CDR1 reads SGHVS; CDR2 reads FNYEAQ. With 0 bases removed from V and 3 bases from J, the gap between germline ends came to 13 bases. DNA of the CDR3: TGTGCCAGCAGCTTAGCATGGGACTCGGATACAGATACGCAGTATTTT. Translating it yields CASSLAWDSDTDTQYF. The variable domain in full, with the rest retrieved from reference TRBV7-6 and TRBJ2-3, is GAGVSQSPRYKVTKRGQDVALRCDPISGHVSLYWYRQALGQGPEFLTYFNYEAQQDKSGLPNDRFSAERPEGSISTLTIQRTEQRDSAMYRCASSLAWDSDTDTQYFGPGTRLTVL.

This rearrangement joins TRBV28 to TRBJ1-5; 9 bases fit TRBD1. Germline V CDR1 and CDR2: MDHEN, SYDVKM. The CDR3 spans 16 residues. The trim removed 6 bases at V and 11 bases at J, leaving 17 bases unmatched. CDR3 loop: CASSGTGNQLGAAQHF. The CDR3, as DNA: TGTGCCAGCAGCGGGACAGGGAATCAATTAGGTGCGGCCCAGCATTTT.

This rearrangement joins TRBV9 to TRBJ2-2, with D unclear. This CDR3 has 15 amino acids. V was pared by 3 bases and J by 1 base, with 10 bases between. From germline, CDR1 is SGDLS and CDR2 YYNGEE. In DNA, the CDR3 is TGTGCCAGCAGCGCCGATCGGGTGAACACCGGGGAGCTGTTTTTT. The encoded protein is CASSADRVNTGELFF.

The rearrangement links TRBV14 to TRBJ2-7, with a weak D call TRBD1 (6 bases). Germline V gene data show CDR1 as SGHDN and CDR2 as FVKESK. This CDR3 contains 13 residues. The germline V and J ends were trimmed by 3 bases and 4 bases, with 10 bases remaining between them. The DNA of the CDR3 is TGTGCCAGCAGCCAGGCTAGGGGGTACGAGCAGTACTTC. It encodes CASSQARGYEQYF.

This chain links TRBV30 with TRBJ1-1; D is unresolved. CDR3 size: 13 residues. Looked up from germline, CDR1 is GTSNPN and CDR2 is SVGIG (reference sequence). V lost 0 bases to trimming and J lost 9 bases, with 14 bases between them. The CDR3 reads CAWSVPEVEKAFF. The DNA of the CDR3 is TGTGCCTGGAGTGTACCAGAGGTAGAGAAAGCTTTCTTT.

This clone has a single count. This rearrangement joins TRBV28 to TRBJ1-2; D gene ambiguous. The CDR3 consists of 12 residues. V gave up 6 bases and J gave up 8 bases, with 13 bases separating them. Germline V gives CDR1 MDHEN, CDR2 SYDVKM. As DNA, the CDR3 is TGTGCCAGCAGGACCAACTATAAGGGCTACACCTTC. Encoded protein: CASRTNYKGYTF.

The rearrangement links TRBV9 to TRBJ2-3; 11 positions match TRBD2. V lost 4 bases and J lost 1; bases outside the gene matches: 5. The CDR3 consists of 16 residues. The germline CDR1 and CDR2 sequences are SGDLS and YYNGEE. CDR3 region: CASSPRLAGRTDTQYF. CDR3 bases: TGTGCCAGCAGCCCCCGACTAGCGGGGCGCACAGATACGCAGTATTTT.

The rearrangement joins TRBV28 to TRBJ2-5; D perhaps matches TRBD2 (6 bases). The CDR3 consists of 15 residues. Germline CDR1 reads MDHEN; CDR2 reads SYDVKM. V was cut by 4 bases and J by 0 bases, with 12 bases left in between. The CDR3 spells CASSSKGTYQETQYF. The DNA for the CDR3 is TGTGCCAGCAGTTCTAAGGGGACTTACCAAGAGACCCAGTACTTC.

V is TRBV19 and J is TRBJ2-3; 8 bases align to TRBD2. V lost 4 bases to trimming and J lost 3 bases; unmatched junction nucleotides: 9. The CDR3 loop spans 16 amino acids. The germline CDR1 and CDR2 sequences are LNHDA and SQIVND (reference sequence). CDR3 nucleotides: TGTGCCAGTAGTAATCCGACGGGGGGGTGGACAGATACGCAGTATTTT. Its translation: CASSNPTGGWTDTQYF. The whole variable domain, remainder taken from reference TRBV19 and TRBJ2-3, is DGGITQSPKYLFRKEGQNVTLSCEQNLNHDAMYWYRQDPGQGLRLIYYSQIVNDFQKGDIAEGYSVSREKKESFPLTVTSAQKNPTAFYLCASSNPTGGWTDTQYFGPGTRLTVL.

The chain joins TRBV9 to TRBJ2-2; 7 bases fit TRBD2. Germline V gene data show CDR1 as SGDLS and CDR2 as YYNGEE. This CDR3 region has 16 residues. The ends lost 4 bases at V and 2 bases at J; junction bases unmatched: 8. The CDR3 nucleotides read TGTGCCAGCAGCCCCCGGAGGGGACTAAACACCGGGGAGCTGTTTTTT. Amino acid sequence: CASSPRRGLNTGELFF.

The chain carries TRBV28 and TRBJ1-1; a possible D gene is TRBD1 (5 bases). Germline V gives CDR1 MDHEN, CDR2 SYDVKM. V lost 4 bases to trimming and J lost 3 bases, with 12 bases between them. This CDR3 has 14 residues. CDR3 nucleotide sequence: TGTGCCAGCAGTTGGGGCGTTGGGTACACTGAAGCTTTCTTT. Translation gives CASSWGVGYTEAFF.

This clone appeared a few times. This rearrangement joins TRBV28 to TRBJ2-1; the match to TRBD2 covers 16 bases. Looked up from germline, CDR1 is MDHEN and CDR2 is SYDVKM. Losses at the gene ends were 5 bases for V and 12 bases for J; bases not matched to a gene: 7. The CDR3 totals 15 residues. The CDR3 region has the DNA TGTGCCAGCAGTCCCGGGACTAGCGGGAGGGAACGGCAGTTCTTC. Translation: CASSPGTSGRERQFF.

The V gene is TRBV3-1 (or the pseudogene TRBV3-2), the J gene TRBJ2-1; TRBD1 matches 8 bases. CDR3 length equals 15 residues. Germline V gene data show CDR1 as LGHDT and CDR2 as YNNKEL (reference sequence). Trimming took 5 bases from V and 4 from J; bases not matched to a gene: 7. The DNA of the CDR3 is TGTGCCAGCAGCATAAGACAGGGGACGTACAATGAGCAGTTCTTC. Translating it yields CASSIRQGTYNEQFF.